The 14 T cell receptor beta chains listed next were all sequenced from one sample in a study of blood T cell repertoires in COVID-19. Sequenced by immunoSEQ multiplex PCR; TCRdb stores in-frame clones only, minus some. The sample includes around 260,000 clones, about 87% of them seen just once. Specimen: peripheral blood. These receptors were obtained from a man between 60 and 70 years old who had recovered from COVID-19.

J is TRBJ1-1 and V is TRBV27, with TRBD1 matching over 10 bases. Germline CDR1 and CDR2: MNHEY and SMNVEV (reference sequence). J was trimmed by 4 bases and V by 3 bases; bases with no gene match: 8. This CDR3 has 16 amino acids. The CDR3 sequence is CASSFRTGGGFTEAFF. The CDR3 DNA sequence: TGTGCCAGCAGTTTTAGGACAGGGGGAGGATTCACTGAAGCTTTCTTT.

This chain joins TRBV7-2 and TRBJ1-1; 10 bases are shared with TRBD1. V shed 4 bases and J 11 bases; nucleotides not matched to a gene: 4. Germline CDR1 and CDR2: SGHTA and FQGNSA. The CDR3 is made up of 12 amino acids. In DNA form, the CDR3 reads TGTGCCAGCAGCTCGGACAGGGGGGGCGCTTTCTTT. Translating it yields CASSSDRGGAFF. Drawing the rest from reference TRBV7-2 and TRBJ1-1, the complete variable domain is GAGVSQSPSNKVTEKGKDVELRCDPISGHTALYWYRQSLGQGLEFLIYFQGNSAPDKSGLPSDRFSAERTGGSVSTLTIQRTQQEDSAVYLCASSSDRGGAFFGQGTRLTVV.

The V and J genes are TRBV6-1 and TRBJ2-2; 14 nucleotides agree with TRBD2. V shed 1 base and J 4 bases; nucleotides not matched to a gene: 8. The CDR3 length is 19 residues. Germline V gene sequence: CDR1 MNHNS, CDR2 SASEGT. The CDR3 is CASSEVVPGLAGGTGELFF. DNA of the CDR3: TGTGCCAGCAGTGAAGTTGTTCCCGGACTAGCGGGGGGCACCGGGGAGCTGTTTTTT.

This chain joins TRBV7-6 and TRBJ2-3, with TRBD2 matching over 8 bases. Germline V gene lookup returns CDR1 SGHVS and CDR2 FNYEAQ. The V segment lost 9 bases and the J segment 0 bases; nucleotides outside the gene matches: 14. CDR3 length equals 17 residues. CDR3 coding DNA: TGTGCCAGTCGGGGAGCGCGGGGGGAAACTAGCACAGATACGCAGTATTTT. The encoded protein is CASRGARGETSTDTQYF.

This chain connects TRBV5-1 to TRBJ2-1, with TRBD1 matching 7 bases. The J segment lost 1 base and the V segment lost 4 bases, leaving 5 bases of the junction unmatched. The germline V gene encodes CDR1 SGHRS and CDR2 YFSETQ. The CDR3 sequence is 15 residues long. The CDR3: CASSLTGESYNEQFF. DNA of the CDR3: TGCGCCAGCAGCCTAACAGGGGAGTCCTACAATGAGCAGTTCTTC.

This clone was seen a single time. This rearrangement joins TRBV14 to TRBJ1-6; 9 positions agree with TRBD1. The CDR3 is 15 residues long. Trimming took 2 bases from V and 7 from J; bases not matched to a gene: 3. Looked up from germline, CDR1 is SGHDN and CDR2 is FVKESK. This CDR3 is CASSQLGQGNSPLHF. Here the CDR3 DNA reads TGTGCCAGCAGCCAATTAGGACAGGGGAATTCACCCCTCCACTTT.

This chain uses TRBV15 with TRBJ1-3; TRBD1 matches 9 bases. Germline trimming cut 5 bases from V and 4 bases from J; bases unmatched to any gene: 18. Germline assignment: CDR1 LNHNV and CDR2 YYDKDF (reference sequence). The CDR3 runs to 19 residues. The CDR3 reads CATSGMPGQGLLWGNTIYF. The CDR3 DNA reads TGTGCCACCAGCGGGATGCCGGGACAGGGCCTCCTCTGGGGAAACACCATATATTTT.

The chain links TRBV19 to TRBJ1-6; 8 bases fit TRBD1. CDR1 is LNHDA, CDR2 SQIVND, per germline (reference sequence). Trimming at V came to 7 bases and at J to 7 bases, leaving 15 bases not matched to a gene. The CDR3 contains 17 residues. Here the CDR3 reads CASTYRGVDRGNSPLHF. The CDR3 DNA follows: TGTGCCAGTACCTATCGGGGAGTTGACAGGGGAAATTCACCCCTCCACTTT.

The chain carries TRBV7-2 and TRBJ1-6; TRBD1 matches 11 bases. Germline V gene lookup returns CDR1 SGHTA and CDR2 FQGNSA. The CDR3 has 17 amino acids. After removal of 1 base from V and 9 bases from J, the junction contained 8 bases not matched to a gene. In DNA, the CDR3 is TGTGCCAGCAGCTTAGGGACAGGGGGCGAGGTAACTTCACCCCTCCACTTT. Its protein product is CASSLGTGGEVTSPLHF.

The rearrangement uses TRBV12-5 and TRBJ2-6; 8 bases align to TRBD2. Per germline, CDR1 LGHNT and CDR2 FRNRAP. This CDR3 spans 18 amino acids. V lost 0 bases and J lost 2; bases outside the gene matches: 6. The DNA of the CDR3 is TGTGCTAGTGGTTTGGTCCGAGCGGGGGCGCCTGGGGCCAACGTCCTGACTTTC. It translates to CASGLVRAGAPGANVLTF.

CDR3 nucleotide sequence: TGTGCGGGTCTGACGAGGGGGGGAACGGGCACTGAAGCTTTCTTT. This codes for CAGLTRGGTGTEAFF. This chain connects TRBV6-9 to TRBJ1-1, with D tentatively TRBD1 (6 bases). The V gene's germline CDR1 is MNHGY and CDR2 SVAAGI. The CDR3 has 15 amino acids.

The chain recombines TRBV9 with TRBJ1-6; possibly TRBD1 for D (6 bases). This CDR3 spans 15 amino acids. V was cut by 0 bases and J by 6 bases, with 10 bases left in between. From germline, CDR1 is SGDLS and CDR2 YYNGEE. In DNA form, the CDR3 reads TGTGCCAGCAGCGTAGGGGGGCTATCTAATTCACCCCTCCACTTT. Encoded protein: CASSVGGLSNSPLHF.

CDR3 in DNA: TGCGCCAGCAGTACAGGGGTCTCTGGAAACACCATATATTTT. Its translation: CASSTGVSGNTIYF. This chain uses TRBV10-2 with TRBJ1-3, with 7 positions matching TRBD1. Losses at the gene ends were 5 bases for V and 0 bases for J; bases not matched to a gene: 1. This CDR3 contains 14 residues. CDR1 is WSHSY and CDR2 is SAAADI in the germline V gene.

The chain recombines TRBV18 with TRBJ2-1; 9 nucleotides match TRBD1. The CDR3 runs 18 residues. V shed 3 bases and J 6 bases; nucleotides not matched to a gene: 15. Germline V lookup: CDR1 KGHSH, CDR2 LQKENI. As DNA, the CDR3 is TGTGCCAGCTCACCGCAAGCGGGTCTCGGGACAGGGATCAATGAGCAGTTCTTC. Translated: CASSPQAGLGTGINEQFF.